Following are 23 T cell receptor beta chains from one sample sequenced in a study of blood T cell repertoires in COVID-19. Clones were read by immunoSEQ multiplex PCR, and TCRdb kept only the in-frame ones, dropping some. The sample contains around 140,000 clones, roughly 87% of which appear only once. The sequencing input was peripheral blood. Receptors were obtained from a human donor in a cohort sampled during active COVID-19.

CDR3 protein: CASSLTAGGSYEQYF. CDR3 DNA: TGCGCCAGCAGCTTGACGGCAGGGGGCTCCTACGAGCAGTACTTC. The chain combines TRBV5-1 with TRBJ2-7; TRBD1 matches at 7 bases. Germline V gives CDR1 SGHRS, CDR2 YFSETQ. With 1 base clipped from V and 0 bases from J, the junction kept 4 bases outside the gene matches. The CDR3 has 15 amino acids. Using reference TRBV5-1 and TRBJ2-7 for the parts outside the CDR3, the full variable domain is KAGVTQTPRYLIKTRGQQVTLSCSPISGHRSVSWYQQTPGQGLQFLFEYFSETQRNKGNFPGRFSGRQFSNSRSEMNVSTLELGDSALYLCASSLTAGGSYEQYFGPGTRLTVT.

The V and J genes are TRBV30 and TRBJ1-1; D possibly corresponds to TRBD1 (5 bases). The ends were cut back, 0 bases at V and 3 bases at J, with 11 bases in the middle. Per germline, CDR1 GTSNPN and CDR2 SVGIG (reference sequence). This CDR3 comprises 14 residues. Here the CDR3 DNA reads TGTGCCTGGAGTGTACATGGAGGGGACACTGAAGCTTTCTTT. This gives the protein CAWSVHGGDTEAFF.

The J gene is TRBJ1-1, the V gene TRBV5-8, with D possibly being TRBD1 (6 bases). Germline-derived CDR1 and CDR2 are SGHTS and YDEGEE. V was cut by 1 base and J by 6 bases, with 13 bases left in between. The CDR3 contains 14 residues. CDR3: CASSLNRDGPEAFF. Written as DNA, the CDR3 is TGTGCCAGCAGCTTGAACAGGGACGGCCCTGAAGCTTTCTTT.

This chain uses TRBV10-3 with TRBJ2-1, with 9 bases matching TRBD1. Trimming cost V 5 bases and J 0 bases; bases outside gene matches: 2. This CDR3 region has 15 residues. Germline CDR1 and CDR2: ENHRY and SYGVKD. As DNA, the CDR3 is TGTGCCATCAGTACAGGGGGCCTCTCCTACAATGAGCAGTTCTTC. Translating it yields CAISTGGLSYNEQFF.

The chain has TRBV9 and TRBJ2-1; 13 bases are a match to TRBD2. The germline V gene encodes CDR1 SGDLS and CDR2 YYNGEE. The junction had 11 bases not matched to a gene; V was cut back by 0 bases and J by 8 bases. The length of the CDR3 is 18 residues. The CDR3 loop is CASSVGRTSGGAWDEQFF. CDR3 DNA: TGTGCCAGCAGCGTAGGTAGAACTAGCGGGGGGGCCTGGGATGAGCAGTTCTTC.

This clone showed up just once. V and J are TRBV5-1 and TRBJ1-6; 7 bases are a match to TRBD1. Trimming at V came to 4 bases and at J to 7 bases, leaving 5 bases not matched to a gene. CDR3 length equals 14 residues. CDR1 is SGHRS, CDR2 YFSETQ, per germline. CDR3 coding DNA: TGCGCCAGCAGCCGGGACAGTGCGAATTCACCCCTCCACTTT. Amino acids: CASSRDSANSPLHF.

The table lists this clone with a few counts. The rearrangement uses TRBV5-1 and TRBJ2-7; D perhaps matches TRBD1 (6 bases). The germline gives CDR1 SGHRS, CDR2 YFSETQ. CDR3 length equals 12 residues. Trimming left V 4 bases short and J 3 bases short, with 8 bases between. The CDR3 here is CASSGTLYEQYF. DNA of the CDR3: TGCGCCAGCAGCGGGACACTCTACGAGCAGTACTTC.

The V call is TRBV7-9, the J call TRBJ1-5, with D possibly TRBD1 on 5 matching bases. The germline CDR1 and CDR2 sequences are SEHNR and FQNEAQ (reference sequence). The germline V and J ends were trimmed by 4 bases and 4 bases, with 8 bases remaining between them. The CDR3 has 13 amino acids. The DNA for the CDR3 is TGTGCCAGCAGCTCGGGGGGTAATCAGCCCCAGCATTTT. Protein sequence: CASSSGGNQPQHF. The full variable domain, in which reference TRBV7-9 and TRBJ1-5 provide the parts outside the CDR3, is DTGVSQNPRHKITKRGQNVTFRCDPISEHNRLYWYRQTLGQGPEFLTYFQNEAQLEKSRLLSDRFSAERPKGSFSTLEIQRTEQGDSAMYLCASSSGGNQPQHFGDGTRLSIL.

This chain joins TRBV2 and TRBJ2-6; D not certain. CDR1 is SNHLY and CDR2 is FYNNEI in the germline V gene. The CDR3 has 14 amino acids. Trimming shortened V by 3 bases and J by 0 bases, and 3 bases separated the two germline ends. The CDR3 loop reads CASSDISGANVLTF. For the CDR3, the DNA is TGTGCCAGCAGTGATATCTCTGGGGCCAACGTCCTGACTTTC.

V gene TRBV2 combines with J gene TRBJ1-6, with TRBD1 matching over 7 bases. This CDR3 region has 15 residues. Germline CDR1 SNHLY, CDR2 FYNNEI. V lost 6 bases to trimming and J lost 6 bases; unmatched junction nucleotides: 8. CDR3 loop: CASSAERGLNSPLHF. DNA for the CDR3: TGTGCCAGCAGCGCTGAAAGGGGGCTTAATTCACCCCTCCACTTT.

In this sample, this clone turned up once. The chain joins TRBV10-3 to TRBJ2-5, with 10 bases that match TRBD2. The germline V gene has CDR1 ENHRY and CDR2 SYGVKD. The CDR3 spans 15 residues. The V segment lost 6 bases and the J segment 0 bases; nucleotides outside the gene matches: 4. The CDR3 nucleotides are TGTGCCATCAGCAGCGGGGGGGTGAACCAAGAGACCCAGTACTTC. It specifies CAISSGGVNQETQYF.

The chain recombines TRBV7-9 with TRBJ2-7; 10 nucleotides agree with TRBD2. The CDR3 is made up of 15 amino acids. The V gene's germline CDR1 is SEHNR and CDR2 FQNEAQ (reference sequence). Trimming at V came to 1 base and at J to 5 bases, leaving 5 bases not matched to a gene. CDR3 residues: CASSLGTSGSDEQYF. The CDR3 DNA follows: TGTGCCAGCAGCTTAGGGACTAGCGGTTCAGACGAGCAGTACTTC.

This rearrangement joins TRBV28 to TRBJ1-2; D perhaps matches TRBD1 (6 bases). The CDR3 sequence is 13 residues long. Germline V lookup: CDR1 MDHEN, CDR2 SYDVKM. V was clipped by 11 bases and J by 4 bases, with 17 bases between them. DNA of the CDR3: TGTGCCGGGCGGGGGGCCCAAGCCTATGGCTACACCTTC. This encodes CAGRGAQAYGYTF.

The rearrangement joins TRBV10-1 to TRBJ2-5; no definite D call. The CDR3 is 14 amino acids. Per germline, CDR1 WNHNN and CDR2 SYGVQD (reference sequence). V was shortened by 2 bases and J by 5 bases, with 12 bases between the two germline ends. The CDR3 loop reads CASSEPAGGETQYF. DNA of the CDR3: TGCGCCAGCAGTGAGCCCGCAGGTGGGGAGACCCAGTACTTC.

J is TRBJ2-3 and V is TRBV6-4, with a weak D call TRBD2 (6 bases). This CDR3 is 15 amino acids long. Deletions cut 8 bases from V and 1 base from J, with 16 bases between. Germline-derived CDR1 and CDR2 are MRHNA and SNTAGT. The CDR3 nucleotides are TGTGCCAGCGGGATTGTCGGCGGGGGCACAGATACGCAGTATTTT. Translation: CASGIVGGGTDTQYF.

J is TRBJ1-2 and V is TRBV19; D uncertain. V lost 8 bases to trimming and J lost 8 bases, with 6 bases between them. The CDR3 contains 9 residues. Germline values: CDR1 LNHDA, CDR2 SQIVND (reference sequence). Here the CDR3 reads CASGEGYTF. The CDR3 DNA follows: TGTGCCAGTGGGGAGGGCTACACCTTC.

This chain joins TRBV13 and TRBJ1-4; D gene unclear. Germline loops: CDR1 PRHDT, CDR2 FYEKMQ (reference sequence). Trimming stripped 3 bases from V and 3 bases from J, with 8 bases between. This CDR3 has 14 residues. The DNA for the CDR3 is TGTGCCAGCAGCTTTCGGCAGGCTAATGAAAAACTGTTTTTT. Translating gives CASSFRQANEKLFF.

The chain links TRBV6-5 to TRBJ2-7, with 11 positions matching TRBD1. Germline V gives CDR1 MNHEY, CDR2 SVGAGI. CDR3 length: 14 amino acids. Trimming removed 8 bases from V and 6 bases from J; junction bases left unmatched: 9. CDR3 sequence reads: CASGRGTGGSEQYF. For the CDR3, the DNA is TGTGCCAGCGGGAGAGGGACAGGGGGGAGCGAGCAGTACTTC.

This chain connects TRBV11-2 to TRBJ2-5; 8 nucleotides line up with TRBD2. Germline CDR1 SGHAT, CDR2 FQNNGV. The length of the CDR3 is 16 residues. V dropped 3 bases and J dropped 4; count of bases not matched to a gene: 10. The CDR3 DNA reads as TGTGCCAGCAGCTTTAAAAGCGGGGGCCTCACAGAGACCCAGTACTTC. Translated, it gives CASSFKSGGLTETQYF.

The J gene is TRBJ1-5, the V gene TRBV27; D is ambiguous. This CDR3 region has 14 residues. V was cut by 8 bases and J by 2 bases, with 13 bases left in between. CDR1 is MNHEY, CDR2 SMNVEV, per germline (reference sequence). The CDR3 loop reads CASRGLGGNQPQHF. The CDR3 nucleotides are TGTGCCAGCCGAGGGCTTGGGGGCAATCAGCCCCAGCATTTT.

V usage is TRBV19 and J usage is TRBJ2-7; D is uncertain. The V and J ends lost 7 bases and 1 base respectively, with 8 bases between them. Germline CDR1 and CDR2: LNHDA and SQIVND (reference sequence). The CDR3 is 12 amino acids. For the CDR3, the DNA is TGTGCCAGTATGACTGATTCCTACGAGCAGTACTTC. Translated, it gives CASMTDSYEQYF.

The V and J genes are TRBV5-1 and TRBJ2-1, with 12 bases aligning to TRBD2. The CDR3 extends over 18 amino acids. The ends lost 3 bases at V and 0 bases at J; junction bases unmatched: 7. Germline lookup yields CDR1 SGHRS and CDR2 YFSETQ. The CDR3 bases are TGCGCCAGCAGCTCCCAGACTAGCGGGGGACCCTCCTACAATGAGCAGTTCTTC. This gives the protein CASSSQTSGGPSYNEQFF.

The V gene is TRBV11-2, the J gene TRBJ1-1; TRBD1 aligns across 8 bases. CDR3 length: 15 residues. Germline values: CDR1 SGHAT, CDR2 FQNNGV. After removal of 4 bases from V and 4 bases from J, the junction contained 8 bases not matched to a gene. The CDR3 sequence is CASSSYQGAGTEAFF. Written as DNA, the CDR3 is TGTGCCAGCAGCTCTTACCAGGGGGCGGGCACTGAAGCTTTCTTT.